A single sample gave rise to the 8 T cell receptor beta chains below, sequenced in a study of T cells in Graves' hyperthyroidism and ophthalmopathy. There were TCR beta CDR3 regions amplified from RNA transcripts. A set of HTBI primers served as the primers for a first-round RT-PCR of the TCR CDR3. MiXCR was run by TCRdb on the multiplex PCR reads, yielding one entry per CDR3 protein. The sample includes approximately 740,000 distinct CDR3 sequences, about 15% of them seen just once. Sequenced input: blood. Receptors originate from a woman aged 18-29 years with Graves' hyperthyroidism.

V and J are TRBV6-4 and TRBJ1-1; TRBD1 matches 9 bases. This CDR3 contains 17 residues. Unmatched junction bases numbered 13, after V lost 5 bases and J lost 3 bases. Germline CDR1 reads MRHNA; CDR2 reads SNTAGT. The CDR3 reads CASSPLGTGLFDTEAFF. DNA of the CDR3: TGTGCCAGCAGTCCCCTAGGGACAGGGCTATTCGACACTGAAGCTTTCTTT.

This clonotype has a handful of counts. The gene calls are TRBV19 and TRBJ1-5; 7 bases fit TRBD1. The CDR3 is 16 residues long. The V and J ends lost 6 bases and 4 bases, in that order; junction bases with no gene match: 12. Germline CDR1 LNHDA, CDR2 SQIVND (reference sequence). The CDR3 DNA sequence: TGTGCCAGTAGGGTGACAGGGACTCGTGGTAATCAGCCCCAGCATTTT. Translation gives CASRVTGTRGNQPQHF.

The chain carries TRBV7-2 and TRBJ1-1, with a weak D call TRBD1 (6 bases). This CDR3 region has 17 residues. V was cut by 5 bases and J by 1 base, with 20 bases left in between. Germline V gene lookup returns CDR1 SGHTA and CDR2 FQGNSA. CDR3 nucleotides: TGTGCCAGCAGCCCAATGGGGGGGGGCGTACAGAACACTGAAGCTTTCTTT. It yields the protein CASSPMGGGVQNTEAFF. Looking up the rest from reference TRBV7-2 and TRBJ1-1 gives the full variable domain: GAGVSQSPSNKVTEKGKDVELRCDPISGHTALYWYRQSLGQGLEFLIYFQGNSAPDKSGLPSDRFSAERTGGSVSTLTIQRTQQEDSAVYLCASSPMGGGVQNTEAFFGQGTRLTVV.

The V gene is TRBV14, the J gene TRBJ2-5; D is perhaps TRBD1 (6 bases). CDR3 length: 14 amino acids. V lost 4 bases and J 4 bases, leaving 13 bases between the germline ends. Germline V gene lookup returns CDR1 SGHDN and CDR2 FVKESK. The CDR3 nucleotides are TGTGCCAGCAGCCGGGGGCTAGCAAGAGAGACCCAGTACTTC. It is translated as CASSRGLARETQYF. Full variable domain (remainder filled in from reference TRBV14 and TRBJ2-5): EAGVTQFPSHSVIEKGQTVTLRCDPISGHDNLYWYRRVMGKEIKFLLHFVKESKQDESGMPNNRFLAERTGGTYSTLKVQPAELEDSGVYFCASSRGLARETQYFGPGTRLLVL.

This clonotype was recorded many times. The J gene is TRBJ2-7, the V gene TRBV7-8; TRBD2 matches at 10 bases. V was clipped by 1 base and J by 3 bases; unmatched bases: 12. Looked up from germline, CDR1 is SGHVS and CDR2 is FQNEAQ. The CDR3 length is 18 residues. CDR3 sequence (DNA): TGTGCCAGCAGCTTAGAAGCCCCAAGGACTAGCGGCATCTACGAGCAGTACTTC. Translation: CASSLEAPRTSGIYEQYF.

This clonotype was seen at least ten times. This sequence joins TRBV20-1 and TRBJ1-3; D is unclear. CDR1 and CDR2 (germline): DFQATT, SNEGSKA (reference sequence). The CDR3 length is 14 residues. V was shortened by 3 bases and J by 4 bases, with 13 bases between the two germline ends. The CDR3 spells CSASPPGNGNTIYF. The CDR3 bases are TGCAGTGCTAGTCCCCCGGGGAACGGAAACACCATATATTTT.

The chain combines TRBV20-1 with TRBJ1-2; the D gene is possibly TRBD1 (5 bases). Trimming removed 1 base at V and 5 bases at J, with 14 bases between. This CDR3 is built from 14 residues. Germline CDR1 reads DFQATT; CDR2 reads SNEGSKA (reference sequence). CDR3 loop: CSARVLGTNYGYTF. The CDR3 DNA is TGCAGTGCTAGAGTGTTAGGGACGAATTATGGCTACACCTTC.

This clonotype was observed a handful of times. The genes are TRBV30 and TRBJ2-7; TRBD2 agrees at 8 bases. The CDR3 spans 18 residues. V gave up 2 bases and J gave up 3 bases; unmatched junction bases: 18. Germline CDR1 reads GTSNPN; CDR2 reads SVGIG (reference sequence). CDR3 sequence reads: CAWSTNPAVGRALYEQYF. The CDR3 bases are TGTGCCTGGAGTACTAACCCCGCCGTCGGGAGGGCCCTCTACGAGCAGTACTTC. The full variable domain, completed using reference TRBV30 and TRBJ2-7, is SQTIHQWPATLVQPVGSPLSLECTVEGTSNPNLYWYRQAAGRGLQLLFYSVGIGQISSEVPQNLSASRPQDRQFILSSKKLLLSDSGFYLCAWSTNPAVGRALYEQYFGPGTRLTVT.